This T cell receptor beta chain comes out of a study of blood T cell repertoires in COVID-19. Across the whole study: The samples span acute and convalescent COVID-19 from the United States, Italy and Spain. T cells, B-cell-depleted T cells, or PBMCs provided the cDNA or gDNA that served as material.

Germline loops: CDR1 MGHRA, CDR2 YSYEKL. J gave up 3 bases and V 1 base, and 14 bases lay outside the gene matches. CDR3 length equals 19 residues. Original processing notes: Scientists estimated how many nucleated cells there were by amplifying reference gene primers. Assay used: immunoSEQ multiplex PCR; TCRdb lists only in-frame clones, some missing. The D gene and trimming were derived from the DNA, and the V and J assignments and clone size from that table. The sample holds approximately 120,000 clones, around 82% seen once. Material for sequencing was peripheral blood. The chain uses TRBV4-1 and TRBJ2-7; 11 nucleotides agree with TRBD2. This receptor was obtained from a human donor in a cohort sampled during active or convalescent COVID-19. The CDR3 here is CASSQAGSGRANVDYEQYF. CDR3 in DNA: TGCGCCAGCAGCCAAGCAGGTAGCGGGAGGGCCAACGTGGACTACGAGCAGTACTTC.